Listed below are T cell receptor beta chains from one sample, sequenced in a study of blood T cell repertoires in COVID-19. Measured with immunoSEQ multiplex PCR; TCRdb has only the in-frame clones, and not every one. The table shows more than 300,000 clones, with about nine tenths occurring only once. Input material: PBMCs or T cells enriched from blood (not recorded which). These receptor sequences come from a woman in her forties who had been exposed to COVID-19. Both conserved end residues are part of each CDR3. D genes are given only for firm matches. Clone size is shown for a subset of rows, as once, few, many or a class of expanded clone.

j_call: TRBJ2-3
d_call: NA
v_call: TRBV18
clone_size: NA
cdr3_nt: TGTGCCAGCTCAGACACCACCCACCCTAGCACAGATACGCAGTATTTT
cdr3_aa: CASSDTTHPSTDTQYF

j_call: TRBJ1-2
d_call: NA
v_call: TRBV30
clone_size: NA
cdr3_nt: TGTGCCTGGACCCTCCGGGATACGGGTGGCTACACCTTC
cdr3_aa: CAWTLRDTGGYTF

j_call: TRBJ2-3
d_call: NA
v_call: TRBV7-3
clone_size: NA
cdr3_nt: TGTGCCAGCAGCCCCGAGGGAAGCACAGATACGCAGTATTTT
cdr3_aa: CASSPEGSTDTQYF

j_call: TRBJ1-2
d_call: NA
v_call: TRBV7-9
clone_size: NA
cdr3_nt: TGTGCCACCGCACCCCTCTACGGCTACACCTTC
cdr3_aa: CATAPLYGYTF

j_call: TRBJ1-5
d_call: NA
v_call: TRBV27
clone_size: NA
cdr3_nt: TGTGCCAGCAGTTTAAAGGGGGATGTAGGCAATCAGCCCCAGCATTTT
cdr3_aa: CASSLKGDVGNQPQHF

j_call: TRBJ2-7
d_call: NA
v_call: TRBV12-3/TRBV12-4
clone_size: once
cdr3_nt: TGTGCCAGCAGTTCGACCAGGGGCTACGAGCAGTACTTC
cdr3_aa: CASSSTRGYEQYF

j_call: TRBJ2-7
d_call: TRBD2
v_call: TRBV7-2
clone_size: NA
cdr3_nt: TGTGCCAGCAGCTTAGCGCGGGAGACATCCTACGAGCAGTACTTC
cdr3_aa: CASSLARETSYEQYF

j_call: TRBJ1-2
d_call: NA
v_call: TRBV30
clone_size: once
cdr3_nt: TGTGCCTGGACCCAGGGAAGGACAGCCATCAACTATGGCTACACCTTC
cdr3_aa: CAWTQGRTAINYGYTF

j_call: TRBJ2-1
d_call: NA
v_call: TRBV30
clone_size: NA
cdr3_nt: TGTGCCTGGACCTTAACGGCAGGGGACGGTGAGCAGTTCTTC
cdr3_aa: CAWTLTAGDGEQFF

j_call: TRBJ1-5
d_call: NA
v_call: TRBV30
clone_size: NA
cdr3_nt: TGTGCCTGGAGTGCGCAAGGGGGTATGTTTCAGCCCCAGCATTTT
cdr3_aa: CAWSAQGGMFQPQHF

j_call: TRBJ1-3
d_call: NA
v_call: TRBV7-9
clone_size: NA
cdr3_nt: TGTGCCAGCAGCCCATCAGGGAACACCATATATTTT
cdr3_aa: CASSPSGNTIYF

j_call: TRBJ1-1
d_call: NA
v_call: TRBV5-4
clone_size: NA
cdr3_nt: TGTGCCAGCAGCCGTGGGCGGGGGGCGGTGACTGAAGCTTTCTTT
cdr3_aa: CASSRGRGAVTEAFF

j_call: TRBJ1-2
d_call: TRBD1
v_call: TRBV5-4
clone_size: NA
cdr3_nt: TGTGCCAGCAGCTTCCGGGACAGAGACCATGGCTACACCTTC
cdr3_aa: CASSFRDRDHGYTF

j_call: TRBJ1-1
d_call: NA
v_call: TRBV19
clone_size: once
cdr3_nt: TGTGCCAGTAGATTCGGGGACACTGAAGCTTTCTTT
cdr3_aa: CASRFGDTEAFF

j_call: TRBJ2-7
d_call: TRBD2
v_call: TRBV7-2
clone_size: NA
cdr3_nt: TGTGCCAGCAGCTCCCTAGCGGGAGTAGGGGAGCAGTACTTC
cdr3_aa: CASSSLAGVGEQYF

j_call: TRBJ1-3
d_call: NA
v_call: TRBV7-9
clone_size: NA
cdr3_nt: TGTGCCAGCAGCAGGGAGAGAGGAAACACCATATATTTT
cdr3_aa: CASSRERGNTIYF

j_call: TRBJ1-1
d_call: NA
v_call: TRBV5-1
clone_size: NA
cdr3_nt: TGCGCCAGCAGCACCGATTATGACCCAAGAGGGTATCCTGAAGCTTTCTTT
cdr3_aa: CASSTDYDPRGYPEAFF

j_call: TRBJ1-2
d_call: NA
v_call: TRBV5-1
clone_size: NA
cdr3_nt: TGCGCCAGCAAAATCCCTGGACAGCTAGACTATGGCTACACCTTC
cdr3_aa: CASKIPGQLDYGYTF

j_call: TRBJ1-1
d_call: NA
v_call: TRBV6-4
clone_size: NA
cdr3_nt: TGTGCCAGCAGTGACCCCAGGGCTTTCTTT
cdr3_aa: CASSDPRAFF

j_call: TRBJ2-7
d_call: TRBD1
v_call: TRBV24-1
clone_size: NA
cdr3_nt: TGTGCCACCAGTGATGCCGGGACAGGAACCTACGAGCAGTACTTC
cdr3_aa: CATSDAGTGTYEQYF

j_call: TRBJ1-5
d_call: NA
v_call: TRBV21-1
clone_size: NA
cdr3_nt: TGTGCCAGCAGCAATCCGTCTTGCAGGGGAGATCAGCCCCAGCATTTT
cdr3_aa: CASSNPSCRGDQPQHF

j_call: TRBJ2-3
d_call: TRBD1
v_call: TRBV7-8
clone_size: NA
cdr3_nt: TGTGCCAGCAGCTTACAGGGGGCATTCACAGATACGCAGTATTTT
cdr3_aa: CASSLQGAFTDTQYF

j_call: TRBJ1-5
d_call: TRBD1
v_call: TRBV30
clone_size: NA
cdr3_nt: TGTGCCTGGACTCGGACAGGGGGAGGTCAGCCCCAGCATTTT
cdr3_aa: CAWTRTGGGQPQHF

j_call: TRBJ1-5
d_call: TRBD1
v_call: TRBV15
clone_size: NA
cdr3_nt: TGTGCCACCAGCAGAGGGGGTCAGGGGGCCCCGAATCAGCCCCAGCATTTT
cdr3_aa: CATSRGGQGAPNQPQHF

j_call: TRBJ2-7
d_call: NA
v_call: TRBV5-4
clone_size: NA
cdr3_nt: TGTGCCAGCAGCCCGCCGGGACTTCCAAGTCTCTCAGAGCAGTACTTC
cdr3_aa: CASSPPGLPSLSEQYF

j_call: TRBJ2-3
d_call: NA
v_call: TRBV27
clone_size: NA
cdr3_nt: TGTGCCAGCAGTTTAACTAGCTACTTGGAAGATACGCAGTATTTT
cdr3_aa: CASSLTSYLEDTQYF

j_call: TRBJ1-6
d_call: NA
v_call: TRBV28
clone_size: few
cdr3_nt: TGTGCCAGCAATCCGTGGGTAGGGGCGGCACCCCTCCACTTT
cdr3_aa: CASNPWVGAAPLHF

j_call: TRBJ2-4
d_call: TRBD2
v_call: TRBV27
clone_size: NA
cdr3_nt: TGTGCCAGCAGCCTCCAAGGACTAGCGGGTCGCAAAAACATTCAGTACTTC
cdr3_aa: CASSLQGLAGRKNIQYF

j_call: TRBJ1-3
d_call: TRBD1
v_call: TRBV3-1/TRBV3-2
clone_size: few
cdr3_nt: TGTGCCAGCAGTTGGGGACAGTCATATGGAAACACCATATATTTT
cdr3_aa: CASSWGQSYGNTIYF

j_call: TRBJ2-7
d_call: TRBD2
v_call: TRBV5-6
clone_size: few
cdr3_nt: TGTGCCAGCAGCTTTGGACTAGTCAGTGAGCAGTACTTC
cdr3_aa: CASSFGLVSEQYF

j_call: TRBJ2-3
d_call: NA
v_call: TRBV11-3
clone_size: NA
cdr3_nt: TGTGCCAGCAGCTCTAACAGGGCAACAGATACGCAGTATTTT
cdr3_aa: CASSSNRATDTQYF

j_call: TRBJ2-1
d_call: NA
v_call: TRBV18
clone_size: NA
cdr3_nt: TGTGCCAGCTCACCTACGCTTAGACGGGTCTATGAGCAGTTCTTC
cdr3_aa: CASSPTLRRVYEQFF

j_call: TRBJ1-2
d_call: TRBD1
v_call: TRBV15
clone_size: NA
cdr3_nt: TGTGCCACCAGCAGAGAGCAGGGGGCGCGGAGTGGCTACACCTTC
cdr3_aa: CATSREQGARSGYTF

j_call: TRBJ2-3
d_call: TRBD2
v_call: TRBV5-4
clone_size: few
cdr3_nt: TGTGCCAGCATACCGCTAGCGGGGGCCCCGCGATGGACGCAGTATTTT
cdr3_aa: CASIPLAGAPRWTQYF

j_call: TRBJ2-3
d_call: TRBD1
v_call: TRBV5-8
clone_size: NA
cdr3_nt: TGTGCCAGCAGCTTGGATCAGGGGGTAGATACGCAGTATTTT
cdr3_aa: CASSLDQGVDTQYF

j_call: TRBJ1-1
d_call: TRBD1
v_call: TRBV25-1
clone_size: NA
cdr3_nt: TGTGCCAGCAGTGGGACAGGTCGGAACACTGAAGCTTTCTTT
cdr3_aa: CASSGTGRNTEAFF

j_call: TRBJ2-2
d_call: TRBD1
v_call: TRBV7-9
clone_size: few
cdr3_nt: TGTGCCAGCAGCTTAACCGGGACAGGCCGGACCGGGGAGCTGTTTTTT
cdr3_aa: CASSLTGTGRTGELFF